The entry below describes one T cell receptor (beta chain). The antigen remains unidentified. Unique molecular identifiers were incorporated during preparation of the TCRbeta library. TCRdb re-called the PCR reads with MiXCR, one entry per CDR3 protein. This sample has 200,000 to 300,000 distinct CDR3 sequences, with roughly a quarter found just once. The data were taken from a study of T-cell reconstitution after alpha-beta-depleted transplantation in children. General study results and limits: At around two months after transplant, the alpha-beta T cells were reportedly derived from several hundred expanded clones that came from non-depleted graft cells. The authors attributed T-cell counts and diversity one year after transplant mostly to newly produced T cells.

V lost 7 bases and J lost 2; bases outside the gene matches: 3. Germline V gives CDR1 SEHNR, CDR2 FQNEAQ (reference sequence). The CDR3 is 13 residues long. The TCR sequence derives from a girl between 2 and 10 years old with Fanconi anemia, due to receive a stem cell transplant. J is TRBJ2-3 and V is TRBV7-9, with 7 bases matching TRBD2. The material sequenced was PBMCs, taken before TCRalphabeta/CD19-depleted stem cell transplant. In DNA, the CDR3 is TGTGCCAGCAACCTAGCGGTCACAGATACGCAGTATTTT. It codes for CASNLAVTDTQYF. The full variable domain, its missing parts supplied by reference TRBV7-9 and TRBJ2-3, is DTGVSQNPRHKITKRGQNVTFRCDPISEHNRLYWYRQTLGQGPEFLTYFQNEAQLEKSRLLSDRFSAERPKGSFSTLEIQRTEQGDSAMYLCASNLAVTDTQYFGPGTRLTVL.